This TCR beta chain originates from a study of vaccination effects on CD4 cells after COVID-19. The overall study: Each participant was administered two doses of either the BNT162b2 or the mRNA-1273 vaccine. The study's findings and limits: Healthy vaccine recipients' vaccine-induced clones were almost all SARS-CoV-2 mono-reactive. No early post-infection timepoints were available in the study, which also included few convalescent patients.

Notes on this clone: The antigen is not known.

The table came from immunoSEQ multiplex PCR; TCRdb's copy has only in-frame clones and leaves some out. Of about 65,000 clones detected, around 69% appear once; the ten largest clones hold roughly 3.1%. V was shortened by 5 bases and J by 2 bases, with 15 bases between the two germline ends. CDR1 is SGHDT, CDR2 YYEEEE, per germline. The CDR3 sequence is 15 residues long. Viral peptide pools were used in the ViraFEST assay to expand antigen-specific CD4+ T cells, and sequencing came afterward. With approximately 10 days of culture completed, CD4+ T cells were isolated. People in the vaccine group had not been infected with SARS-CoV-2 before, and their nucleocapsid antibodies were negative. IL-2 at 10 IU/ml and peptides at 9.5 to 10 ug/ml were added to cultured PBMC, around 2 million per well.

This receptor was identified in a human donor who received a COVID-19 vaccine. The sample consisted of CD4+ T cells from PBMCs cultured with HCoV-NL63 spike peptides, taken before COVID-19 vaccination. V and J are TRBV5-6 and TRBJ2-3; D ambiguous. The CDR3 reads CASSKVPVSTDTQYF. Written as DNA, the CDR3 is TGTGCCAGCAGTAAAGTGCCAGTTTCCACAGATACGCAGTATTTT.